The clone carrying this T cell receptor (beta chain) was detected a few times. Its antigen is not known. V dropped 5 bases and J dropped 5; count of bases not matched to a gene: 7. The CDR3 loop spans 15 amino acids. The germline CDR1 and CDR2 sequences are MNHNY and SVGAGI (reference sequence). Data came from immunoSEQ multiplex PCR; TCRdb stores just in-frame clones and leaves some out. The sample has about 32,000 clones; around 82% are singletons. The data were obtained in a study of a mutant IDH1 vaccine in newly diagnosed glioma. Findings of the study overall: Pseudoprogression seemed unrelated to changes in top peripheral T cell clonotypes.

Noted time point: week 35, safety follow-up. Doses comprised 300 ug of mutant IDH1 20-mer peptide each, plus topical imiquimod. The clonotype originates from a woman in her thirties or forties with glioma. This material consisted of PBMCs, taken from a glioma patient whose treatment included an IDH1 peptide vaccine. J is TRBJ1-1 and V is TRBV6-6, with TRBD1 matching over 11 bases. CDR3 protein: CASSGKGTGGTEAFF. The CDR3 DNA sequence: TGTGCCAGCAGTGGCAAGGGGACAGGGGGTACTGAAGCTTTCTTT.